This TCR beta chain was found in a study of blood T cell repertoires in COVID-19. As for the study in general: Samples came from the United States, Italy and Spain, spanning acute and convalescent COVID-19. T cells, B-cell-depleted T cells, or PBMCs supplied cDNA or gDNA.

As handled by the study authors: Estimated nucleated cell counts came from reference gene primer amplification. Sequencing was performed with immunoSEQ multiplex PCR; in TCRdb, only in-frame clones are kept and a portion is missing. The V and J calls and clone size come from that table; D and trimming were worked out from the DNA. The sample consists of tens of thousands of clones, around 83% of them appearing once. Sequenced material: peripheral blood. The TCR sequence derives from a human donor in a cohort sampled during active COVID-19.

Written as DNA, the CDR3 is TGTGCCAGCAGCTTGGGGGACAGGTCTCGCTCTGGAAACACCATATATTTT. Its translation is CASSLGDRSRSGNTIYF. The rearrangement uses TRBV5-4 and TRBJ1-3, with 8 nucleotides matching TRBD1. Looked up from germline, CDR1 is SGHNT and CDR2 is YYREEE (reference sequence). V gave up 0 bases and J gave up 0 bases; unmatched junction bases: 5. CDR3 length equals 17 residues.